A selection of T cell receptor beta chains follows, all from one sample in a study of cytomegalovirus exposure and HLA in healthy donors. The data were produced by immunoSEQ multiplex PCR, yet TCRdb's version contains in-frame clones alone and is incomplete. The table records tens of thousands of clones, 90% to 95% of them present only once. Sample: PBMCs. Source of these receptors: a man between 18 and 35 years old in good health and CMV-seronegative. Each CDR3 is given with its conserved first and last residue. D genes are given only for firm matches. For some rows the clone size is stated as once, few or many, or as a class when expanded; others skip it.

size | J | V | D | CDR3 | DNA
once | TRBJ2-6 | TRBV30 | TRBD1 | CAWRVRGLKGANVLTF | TGTGCCTGGAGGGTCAGGGGGCTAAAGGGGGCCAACGTCCTGACTTTC
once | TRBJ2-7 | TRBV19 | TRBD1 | CASSMRTGLYEQYF | TGTGCCAGTAGTATGAGGACAGGGCTCTACGAGCAGTACTTC
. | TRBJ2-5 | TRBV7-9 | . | CASSLTGIETQYF | TGTGCCAGCAGTTTAACGGGGATAGAGACCCAGTACTTC
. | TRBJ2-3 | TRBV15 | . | CATSITGADTQYF | TGTGCCACCAGCATCACGGGGGCAGATACGCAGTATTTT
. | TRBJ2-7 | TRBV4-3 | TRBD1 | CASSQGTGGVYEQYF | TGCGCCAGCAGCCAGGGGACAGGGGGGGTCTACGAGCAGTACTTC
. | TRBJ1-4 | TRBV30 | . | CAGERGTGNEKLFF | TGTGCTGGAGAGCGAGGGACTGGTAATGAAAAACTGTTTTTT
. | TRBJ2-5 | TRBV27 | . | CASRLGLYQETQYF | TGTGCCAGCAGGCTGGGACTTTACCAAGAGACCCAGTACTTC
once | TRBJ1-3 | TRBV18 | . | CASSPQSSGNTIYF | TGTGCCAGCTCACCACAGAGTTCTGGAAACACCATATATTTT
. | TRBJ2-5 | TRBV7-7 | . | CASSLGTPGETQYF | TGTGCTAGCAGTCTCGGGACACCCGGAGAGACCCAGTACTTC
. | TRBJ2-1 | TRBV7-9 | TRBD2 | CASSGTSGSPNQYNEQFF | TGTGCCAGCAGCGGAACTAGCGGTTCCCCCAACCAATACAATGAGCAGTTCTTC
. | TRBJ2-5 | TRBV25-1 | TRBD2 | CASSGRTSGVVQETQYF | TGTGCCAGCAGTGGTCGGACTAGCGGGGTAGTCCAAGAGACCCAGTACTTC
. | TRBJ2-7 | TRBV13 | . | CASSSVSYEQYF | TGTGCCAGCAGCTCGGTTTCCTACGAGCAGTACTTC
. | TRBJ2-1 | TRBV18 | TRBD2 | CASSPGLAIEQFF | TGTGCCAGCTCCCCGGGACTAGCGATTGAGCAGTTCTTC
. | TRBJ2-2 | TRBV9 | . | CASSASSLNTGELFF | TGTGCCAGCAGCGCTTCGTCCTTGAACACCGGGGAGCTGTTTTTT
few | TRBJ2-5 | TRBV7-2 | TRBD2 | CASSTRGGPRETQYF | TGTGCCAGCAGCACCCGGGGGGGCCCACGCGAGACCCAGTACTTC
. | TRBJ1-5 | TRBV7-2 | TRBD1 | CASSLGTGGSNQPQHF | TGTGCCAGCAGCTTGGGGACAGGGGGCAGCAATCAGCCCCAGCATTTT
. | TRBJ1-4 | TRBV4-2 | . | CASSRRLEATNEKLFF | TGTGCCAGCAGCAGACGGCTCGAGGCAACTAATGAAAAACTGTTTTTT
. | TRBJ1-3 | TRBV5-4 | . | CASSTEGDRSGNTIYF | TGTGCCAGCAGCACCGAGGGGGATCGCTCTGGAAACACCATATATTTT
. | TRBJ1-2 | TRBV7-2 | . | CASSLAYQGQDYGYTF | TGTGCCAGCAGCTTAGCGTACCAGGGGCAAGACTATGGCTACACCTTC
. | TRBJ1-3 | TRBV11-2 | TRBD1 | CASSSLRGPRNTIYF | TGTGCCAGCAGCTCCCTCAGGGGGCCGCGGAACACCATATATTTT
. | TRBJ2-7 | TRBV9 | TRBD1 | CASSTNPDRGSYEQYF | TGTGCCAGCAGCACTAATCCGGACAGGGGATCCTACGAGCAGTACTTC
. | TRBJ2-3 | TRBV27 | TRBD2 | CASKSGGGPDTQYF | TGTGCCAGCAAATCGGGGGGGGGCCCAGATACGCAGTATTTT
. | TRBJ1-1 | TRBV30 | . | CAWRVGGNTEAFF | TGTGCCTGGAGAGTGGGGGGGAACACTGAAGCTTTCTTT
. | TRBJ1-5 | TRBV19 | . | CASSIPPRGGGQPQHF | TGTGCCAGTAGTATCCCCCCCCGGGGAGGGGGTCAGCCCCAGCATTTT
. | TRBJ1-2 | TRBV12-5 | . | CASGPDIHYGYTF | TGTGCTAGTGGTCCCGACATACACTATGGCTACACCTTC
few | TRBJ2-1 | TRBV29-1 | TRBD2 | CSGLAGSYEQFF | TGCAGCGGACTAGCGGGAAGTTATGAGCAGTTCTTC
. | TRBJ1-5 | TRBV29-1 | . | CSGGDSNQPQHF | TGCAGCGGCGGCGATAGCAATCAGCCCCAGCATTTT
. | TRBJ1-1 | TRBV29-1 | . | CSVRTSPQAFF | TGCAGCGTCAGGACATCTCCGCAAGCTTTCTTT
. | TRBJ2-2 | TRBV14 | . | CASSQNGRNTGELFF | TGTGCCAGCAGCCAAAATGGCAGAAACACCGGGGAGCTGTTTTTT
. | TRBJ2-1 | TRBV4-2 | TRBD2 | CASSPGVAGSNEQFF | TGTGCCAGCAGCCCTGGGGTAGCGGGATCCAATGAGCAGTTCTTC
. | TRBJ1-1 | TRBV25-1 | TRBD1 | CASSESTGGPEAFF | TGTGCCAGCAGTGAATCGACAGGGGGCCCAGAAGCTTTCTTT
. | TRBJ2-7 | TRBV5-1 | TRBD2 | CASRPFRGGYEQYF | TGCGCCAGCAGACCCTTCCGGGGGGGGTACGAGCAGTACTTC
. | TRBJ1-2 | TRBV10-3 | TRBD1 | CAITRDRGQDGYTF | TGTGCCATCACCAGGGACAGGGGGCAAGATGGCTACACCTTC
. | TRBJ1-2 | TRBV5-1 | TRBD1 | CASSLGQAGATF | TGCGCCAGCAGCCTAGGACAGGCGGGCGCCACCTTC
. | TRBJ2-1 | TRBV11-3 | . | CASSLVGQGLGEQFF | TGTGCCAGCAGCTTAGTCGGCCAGGGTTTGGGGGAGCAGTTCTTC
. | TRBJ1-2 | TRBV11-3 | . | CASSFPGGSSNYGYTF | TGTGCCAGCAGCTTTCCCGGCGGCAGCTCTAACTATGGCTACACCTTC
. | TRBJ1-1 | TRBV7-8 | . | CASRLPAGGTEAFF | TGTGCCAGCAGGTTACCGGCCGGGGGCACTGAAGCTTTCTTT
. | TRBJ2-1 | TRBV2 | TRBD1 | CASSGRIGTAQFF | TGTGCCAGCAGTGGGCGAATTGGGACAGCTCAGTTCTTC
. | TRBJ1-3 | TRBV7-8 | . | CASKKTGHSGNTIYF | TGTGCCAGCAAGAAAACAGGCCACTCTGGAAACACCATATATTTT
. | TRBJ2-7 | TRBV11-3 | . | CASSLEGQTTYEQYF | TGTGCCAGCAGCTTAGAGGGCCAGACGACCTACGAGCAGTACTTC
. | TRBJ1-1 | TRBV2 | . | CASSASGNTEAFF | TGTGCCAGCAGTGCATCGGGGAACACTGAAGCTTTCTTT
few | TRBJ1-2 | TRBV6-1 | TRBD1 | CASSESSEGANGYTF | TGTGCCAGCAGTGAATCGTCGGAGGGGGCTAATGGCTACACCTTC
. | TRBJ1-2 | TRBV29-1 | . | CTAGSESYGYTF | TGCACCGCCGGGAGTGAGTCCTATGGCTACACCTTC
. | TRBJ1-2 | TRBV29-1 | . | CSVGGLDGYTF | TGCAGCGTTGGGGGGCTTGATGGCTACACCTTC